What follows describes a single T cell receptor beta chain. The antigen is not known. This entry comes from a study of T-cell memory formation after mild COVID-19. Study-wide results and limits: A second wave expanding day 15 to 37 was CD4+-biased; contracting clones were balanced.

TCRdb reprocessed the 5' RACE reads via MiXCR and lists one record per CDR3 protein. The table records about 470,000 distinct CDR3 sequences, roughly 20% of them present only once. V lost 6 bases, J lost 6 bases, and 3 bases stayed unmatched. The CDR3 is 14 amino acids. Germline CDR1 MNHNS, CDR2 SASEGT. The origin of this receptor is an adult woman who had mild COVID-19 (a few samples of this study predate the infection). Cell type and time point are not known. Material: PBMCs or a T cell subset sorted from them (not recorded which). This chain joins TRBV6-1 and TRBJ2-1; TRBD2 aligns across 12 bases. The CDR3 sequence is CASRPLAGGNEQFF. The CDR3 DNA sequence: TGTGCCAGCAGGCCACTAGCGGGGGGCAATGAGCAGTTCTTC.